This T cell receptor (beta chain) was identified during a study of T cells after yellow fever vaccination. Across the whole study: Low-cell-number fractions underwent preparation using SMART-Seq v4 Ultra Low Input.

TCRdb processed the 5' RACE reads anew with MiXCR; each CDR3 protein has one entry. Of about 250,000 distinct CDR3 sequences in the sample, 3.6% were seen once. This clonotype was seen repeatedly, ten times or more. V lost 5 bases to trimming and J lost 2 bases; unmatched junction nucleotides: 4. From germline, CDR1 is SGHAT and CDR2 FQDESV (reference sequence). This CDR3 region has 14 residues. This chain connects TRBV11-1 to TRBJ2-3; 7 bases match TRBD1. The source material was PBMCs, sampled 15 days after the yellow fever booster vaccination. The source of this sequence is a man aged 18 to 29 who received the YFV17D yellow fever vaccine. The CDR3: CASSRQGFTDTQYF. In DNA form, the CDR3 reads TGTGCCAGCAGCCGACAGGGTTTCACAGATACGCAGTATTTT.